These 13 T cell receptor beta chains originate from one sample sequenced in a study of T cell responses to AZD1222 COVID-19 vaccine. TCRdb keeps only in-frame clones here, not all; method: immunoSEQ multiplex PCR. Here the sample spans about 120,000 clones, approximately 90% being singletons. The sample consisted of peripheral blood, taken 28 days after the second AZD1222 dose. Source of these receptors: an adult who received the AZD1222 COVID-19 vaccine.

The CDR3 nucleotides are TGTGCCATCACCGGACAGGGCGAGACAGATACGCAGTATTTT. Encoded protein: CAITGQGETDTQYF. This sequence joins TRBV10-3 and TRBJ2-3, with 8 bases fitting TRBD1. Germline lookup yields CDR1 ENHRY and CDR2 SYGVKD. Germline trimming cut 7 bases from V and 3 bases from J; bases unmatched to any gene: 6. CDR3 length: 14 residues.

The rearrangement joins TRBV24-1 to TRBJ1-4; D not certain. In germline, CDR1 is KGHDR, CDR2 SFDVKD. V lost 2 bases and J 6 bases, leaving 12 bases between the germline ends. The length of the CDR3 is 15 residues. The CDR3 nucleotides are TGTGCCACCAGTGATTCTGGGAGGGCGGATGAAAAACTGTTTTTT. Translated: CATSDSGRADEKLFF.

This sequence joins TRBV18 and TRBJ1-1; possible D gene TRBD1, 5 bases. The V end was cut by 2 bases, the J end by 11 bases, with 12 bases between. From germline, CDR1 is KGHSH and CDR2 LQKENI. This CDR3 has 12 residues. The CDR3 spells CASSPMGDWAFF. The DNA for the CDR3 is TGTGCCAGCTCACCAATGGGGGATTGGGCTTTCTTT.

This chain connects TRBV4-3 to TRBJ2-1; 11 bases agree with TRBD2. V lost 4 bases to trimming and J lost 4 bases; unmatched junction nucleotides: 3. Germline CDR1 reads LGHNA; CDR2 reads YSLEER. The CDR3 is made up of 15 amino acids. This CDR3 is CASSLAGGEYNEQFF. CDR3 nucleotides: TGCGCCAGCAGCCTAGCGGGGGGGGAATACAATGAGCAGTTCTTC.

As to this clone: The same CDR3 is also encoded by other DNA sequences in this sample. The chain uses TRBV6-2 or TRBV6-3 and TRBJ1-2; the D is unclear. The CDR3 length is 12 residues. The V end was cut by 5 bases, the J end by 2 bases, with 6 bases between. Germline V lookup: CDR1 MNHEY, CDR2 SVGEGT. The chain's CDR3 is CASSRPNYGYTF. The DNA for the CDR3 is TGTGCCAGCAGTCGGCCAAACTATGGCTACACCTTC.

The chain carries TRBV5-4 and TRBJ2-1; TRBD2 aligns across 11 bases. V shed 3 bases, J shed 5 bases, and the junction held 4 bases outside the gene matches. The length of the CDR3 is 15 residues. Germline V lookup: CDR1 SGHNT, CDR2 YYREEE (reference sequence). The CDR3 sequence: CASSYGTSGNNEQFF. The CDR3 DNA reads as TGTGCCAGCAGCTACGGGACTAGCGGAAACAATGAGCAGTTCTTC.

The CDR3 loop reads CAGIESNTGELFF. Here the CDR3 DNA reads TGTGCCGGTATCGAGAGCAACACCGGGGAGCTGTTTTTT. V usage is TRBV12-3 or TRBV12-4 and J usage is TRBJ2-2; D is uncertain. This CDR3 has 13 amino acids. V was shortened by 11 bases and J by 2 bases, with 12 bases between the two germline ends.

The CDR3 nucleotides are TGTGCCAGCAGGTTACAGGGGGCGACCGGGGAGCTGTTTTTT. It encodes CASRLQGATGELFF. The chain carries TRBV11-1 and TRBJ2-2; 9 bases fit TRBD1. The CDR3 consists of 14 residues. From germline, CDR1 is SGHAT and CDR2 FQDESV (reference sequence). V lost 6 bases, J lost 5 bases, and 4 bases stayed unmatched.

The genes are TRBV5-5 and TRBJ2-7; 7 nucleotides agree with TRBD1. The CDR3 contains 15 residues. Losses at the gene ends were 0 bases for V and 3 bases for J; bases not matched to a gene: 6. The V gene's germline CDR1 is SGHKS and CDR2 YYEKEE (reference sequence). The CDR3 nucleotides read TGTGCCAGCAGCTTGGAGGGGGCAAGTCACTACGAGCAGTACTTC. Translation gives CASSLEGASHYEQYF.

V usage is TRBV19 and J usage is TRBJ2-2, with TRBD2 matching 13 bases. CDR1 is LNHDA, CDR2 SQIVND, per germline (reference sequence). The CDR3 is 16 amino acids. V was clipped by 3 bases and J by 6 bases; unmatched bases: 4. CDR3 coding DNA: TGTGCCAGTAGTATTCTACTAGCGGGAGGGTCCGGGGAGCTGTTTTTT. It is translated as CASSILLAGGSGELFF.

CDR3: CASSQQQLNQPQHF. The CDR3 DNA is TGTGCCAGCAGCCAACAACAGCTCAATCAGCCCCAGCATTTT. The V and J genes are TRBV4-2 and TRBJ1-5; D not resolved. Germline lookup yields CDR1 LGHNA and CDR2 YNFKEQ. The length of the CDR3 is 14 residues. Trimming took 2 bases from V and 3 from J, leaving 8 bases between them.

The V call is TRBV5-1, the J call TRBJ1-4; TRBD1 is a possible D gene (6 bases). The germline V gene has CDR1 SGHRS and CDR2 YFSETQ. CDR3 length: 16 residues. Deletions cut 2 bases from V and 0 bases from J, with 11 bases between. This CDR3 is CASSLRTAATNEKLFF. CDR3 DNA sequence: TGCGCCAGCAGCTTAAGGACAGCGGCAACTAATGAAAAACTGTTTTTT. The full variable domain, completed using reference TRBV5-1 and TRBJ1-4, is KAGVTQTPRYLIKTRGQQVTLSCSPISGHRSVSWYQQTPGQGLQFLFEYFSETQRNKGNFPGRFSGRQFSNSRSEMNVSTLELGDSALYLCASSLRTAATNEKLFFGSGTQLSVL.

This sequence joins TRBV2 and TRBJ1-5, with TRBD1 matching 11 bases. Unmatched junction bases numbered 12, after V lost 6 bases and J lost 5 bases. The V gene's germline CDR1 is SNHLY and CDR2 FYNNEI. This CDR3 has 17 residues. For the CDR3, the DNA is TGTGCCAGCAGCGAATTTCCCGGGACAGGGGGGTATCAGCCCCAGCATTTT. Translated, it gives CASSEFPGTGGYQPQHF. Full variable domain (missing parts from reference TRBV2 and TRBJ1-5): EPEVTQTPSHQVTQMGQEVILRCVPISNHLYFYWYRQILGQKVEFLVSFYNNEISEKSEIFDDQFSVERPDGSNFTLKIRSTKLEDSAMYFCASSEFPGTGGYQPQHFGDGTRLSIL.